This T cell receptor beta chain was captured by sequencing in a study of early T cells in non-severe SARS-CoV-2 infection. Turning to the study itself: Chains from this unsorted whole-blood bulk RNA could not be paired. General study points: Database matching using VDJdb favored anti-spike CD8 responses, with private and CD4 specificities left missing.

This clonotype was observed a few times. Its antigen is not known. Attachment of unique molecular identifiers to individual cDNA molecules was performed. TCRdb reprocessed the 5' RACE reads via MiXCR and lists one record per CDR3 protein. Here the sample spans tens of thousands of distinct CDR3 sequences, roughly an eighth being singletons. The CDR3 length is 16 residues. After removal of 4 bases from V and 1 base from J, the junction contained 6 bases not matched to a gene. Germline CDR1 is ENHRY and CDR2 is SYGVKD. This chain connects TRBV10-3 to TRBJ1-1; 10 bases agree with TRBD1. The receptor was derived from an adult who was a healthcare worker with PCR-confirmed SARS-CoV-2 infection or an uninfected control (not recorded which). The material sequenced was whole blood. The CDR3 sequence: CAISGGTGATNTEAFF. Here the CDR3 DNA reads TGTGCCATCAGTGGGGGGACAGGGGCCACGAACACTGAAGCTTTCTTT.